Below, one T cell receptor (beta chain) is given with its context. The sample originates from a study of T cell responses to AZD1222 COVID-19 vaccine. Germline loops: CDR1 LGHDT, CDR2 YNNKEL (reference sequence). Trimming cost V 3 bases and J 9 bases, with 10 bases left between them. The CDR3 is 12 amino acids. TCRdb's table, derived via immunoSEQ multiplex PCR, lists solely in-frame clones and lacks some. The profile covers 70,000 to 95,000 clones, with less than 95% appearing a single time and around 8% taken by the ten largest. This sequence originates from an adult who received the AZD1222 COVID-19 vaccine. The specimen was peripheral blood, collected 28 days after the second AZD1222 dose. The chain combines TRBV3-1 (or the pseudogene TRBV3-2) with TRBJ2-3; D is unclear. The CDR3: CASSHHLDTQYF. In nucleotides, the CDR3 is TGTGCCAGCAGCCACCATCTGGACACGCAGTATTTT.